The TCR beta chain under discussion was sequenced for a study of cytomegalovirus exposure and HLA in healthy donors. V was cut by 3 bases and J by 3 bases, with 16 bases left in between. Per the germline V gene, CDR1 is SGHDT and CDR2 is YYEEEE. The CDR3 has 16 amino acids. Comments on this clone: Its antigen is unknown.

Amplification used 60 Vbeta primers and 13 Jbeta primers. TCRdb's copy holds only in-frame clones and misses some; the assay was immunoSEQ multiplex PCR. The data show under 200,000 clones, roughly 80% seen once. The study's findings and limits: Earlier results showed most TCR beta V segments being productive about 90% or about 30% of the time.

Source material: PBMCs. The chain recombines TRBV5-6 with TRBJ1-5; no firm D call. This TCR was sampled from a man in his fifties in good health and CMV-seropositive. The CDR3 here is CASSSSGLVNNQPQHF. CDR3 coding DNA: TGTGCCAGCAGCTCCTCAGGCCTCGTAAACAATCAGCCCCAGCATTTT.